One sample yielded the 19 T cell receptor beta chains listed below, sequenced in a study of T cells in localized non-small cell lung cancer. Produced via immunoSEQ multiplex PCR; TCRdb's table is partial and in-frame only. In the table there are over 25,000 clones, about 90% of which are singletons. This specimen consisted of peripheral blood, obtained before any cancer treatment. The receptors derive from a woman aged 35-75 years with stage I lung adenocarcinoma.

The chain uses TRBV28 and TRBJ2-3; TRBD1 might be the D (5 bases). The germline V gene encodes CDR1 MDHEN and CDR2 SYDVKM. The CDR3 is made up of 16 amino acids. Trimming left V 2 bases short and J 0 bases short, with 12 bases between. Here the CDR3 reads CASSLGTGTSTDTQYF. CDR3 bases: TGTGCCAGCAGTTTAGGTACAGGTACTAGCACAGATACGCAGTATTTT.

This sequence joins TRBV7-2 and TRBJ2-7; D not certain. The germline gives CDR1 SGHTA, CDR2 FQGNSA. Between the trimmed V and J ends, which lost 4 bases and 1 base, there was a span of 20 bases. The CDR3 is 17 residues long. CDR3 sequence: CASSSPPHFVGSYEQYF. The CDR3 bases are TGTGCCAGCAGCTCCCCCCCGCACTTTGTGGGGTCCTACGAGCAGTACTTC.

As concerns this clone: Distinct nucleotide sequences in the sample also encode this CDR3. The chain joins TRBV7-2 to TRBJ2-7, with D perhaps TRBD2 (6 bases). Trimming took 1 base from V and 0 from J, leaving 7 bases between them. There are 14 residues in the CDR3. Per germline, CDR1 SGHTA and CDR2 FQGNSA. CDR3 in DNA: TGTGCCAGCAGCTTAGTAGCGGCCTCCTACGAGCAGTACTTC. It yields the protein CASSLVAASYEQYF.

This rearrangement joins TRBV12-5 to TRBJ1-5, with D tentatively TRBD1 (5 bases). Germline loops: CDR1 LGHNT, CDR2 FRNRAP. V was trimmed by 2 bases and J by 3 bases, leaving 14 bases between them. CDR3 length: 16 amino acids. CDR3 sequence: CASGLSVSRVNQPQHF. The CDR3 DNA reads TGTGCTAGTGGTTTGTCCGTAAGCAGGGTCAATCAGCCCCAGCATTTT.

This sequence joins TRBV6-5 and TRBJ1-1; maybe TRBD1 (5 bases). Trimming cost V 3 bases and J 4 bases, with 12 bases left between them. Germline V gene lookup returns CDR1 MNHEY and CDR2 SVGAGI. The CDR3 spans 14 residues. This chain's CDR3 is CASSYFGAGTEAFF. The CDR3 coding sequence is TGTGCCAGCAGTTATTTCGGGGCTGGCACTGAAGCTTTCTTT.

The genes are TRBV6-5 and TRBJ1-6; TRBD1 is a possible D gene (5 bases). The V and J ends lost 5 bases and 7 bases respectively, with 15 bases between them. Germline CDR1 and CDR2: MNHEY and SVGAGI. This CDR3 comprises 15 residues. CDR3 amino acids: CASSRPGRTNSPLHF. CDR3 sequence (DNA): TGTGCCAGCAGTCGACCGGGACGGACGAATTCACCCCTCCACTTT.

This rearrangement joins TRBV19 to TRBJ1-5; TRBD1 agrees at 12 bases. CDR1 is LNHDA and CDR2 is SQIVND in the germline V gene (reference sequence). The junction had 3 bases not matched to a gene; V was cut back by 5 bases and J by 1 base. This CDR3 region has 16 residues. The CDR3 here is CASSSGQGASNQPQHF. The CDR3 DNA reads as TGTGCCAGTAGTTCGGGACAGGGGGCCAGCAATCAGCCCCAGCATTTT.

The chain uses TRBV18 and TRBJ2-1; TRBD1 or TRBD2 may be the D gene (5 bases each). CDR3 length: 14 amino acids. Germline V gene lookup returns CDR1 KGHSH and CDR2 LQKENI. V lost 1 base, J lost 5 bases, and 9 bases lay in between. The CDR3 DNA reads as TGTGCCAGCTCACCACAGAGGGGCCACAATGAGCAGTTCTTC. Amino acids: CASSPQRGHNEQFF.

In its sample, this clone was seen once. The chain couples TRBV15 to TRBJ1-4; a possible D gene is TRBD1 (6 bases). CDR3 length: 14 amino acids. Germline V CDR1 and CDR2: LNHNV, YYDKDF (reference sequence). V was trimmed by 3 bases and J by 5 bases, leaving 10 bases between them. DNA of the CDR3: TGTGCCACCAGCAGGGGGCAGGGGAATGAAAAACTGTTTTTT. This sequence encodes CATSRGQGNEKLFF.

This clone occurred once. The chain carries TRBV7-9 and TRBJ2-3, with D possibly TRBD2 on 6 matching bases. The V end was cut by 10 bases, the J end by 11 bases, with 22 bases between. CDR3 length equals 13 residues. Germline CDR1 and CDR2: SEHNR and FQNEAQ (reference sequence). CDR3 loop: CATSITDGGRQYF. In DNA, the CDR3 is TGTGCCACATCAATCACAGACGGGGGAAGGCAGTATTTT. Complete variable domain (other parts from reference TRBV7-9 and TRBJ2-3): DTGVSQNPRHKITKRGQNVTFRCDPISEHNRLYWYRQTLGQGPEFLTYFQNEAQLEKSRLLSDRFSAERPKGSFSTLEIQRTEQGDSAMYLCATSITDGGRQYFGPGTRLTVL.

This chain joins TRBV28 and TRBJ2-7; 9 nucleotides line up with TRBD1. The CDR3 sequence is 14 residues long. J was trimmed by 3 bases and V by 7 bases; bases with no gene match: 7. From germline, CDR1 is MDHEN and CDR2 SYDVKM. CDR3 protein: CASNSETGGYEQYF. CDR3 bases: TGTGCCAGCAATTCCGAGACAGGGGGCTACGAGCAGTACTTC.

This clone appeared once. The chain links TRBV2 to TRBJ1-4; possible D gene TRBD1, 5 bases. Trimming took off 8 bases at V and 4 bases at J, with 11 bases between the two ends. The CDR3 totals 13 residues. Germline loops: CDR1 SNHLY, CDR2 FYNNEI. The CDR3 DNA is TGTGCCAGCTCCACAGGCGTTAATGAAAAACTGTTTTTT. Amino acid sequence: CASSTGVNEKLFF.

V gene TRBV4-2 combines with J gene TRBJ2-1; the match to TRBD2 covers 10 bases. Trimming took 1 base from V and 3 from J; bases not matched to a gene: 15. This CDR3 is 20 amino acids long. Germline V lookup: CDR1 LGHNA, CDR2 YNFKEQ. The CDR3 spells CASSQGRVGAGGPGYNEQFF. The CDR3 DNA is TGTGCCAGCAGCCAAGGCCGGGTGGGAGCGGGAGGGCCCGGCTACAATGAGCAGTTCTTC.

The genes are TRBV4-1 and TRBJ1-1, with D possibly being TRBD1 (6 bases). CDR3 length: 15 amino acids. CDR1 and CDR2 (germline): MGHRA, YSYEKL. V was cut by 3 bases and J by 0 bases, with 11 bases left in between. CDR3 nucleotides: TGCGCCAGCAGCCAGGGACAAATAATGAACACTGAAGCTTTCTTT. Its translation is CASSQGQIMNTEAFF.

V is TRBV2 and J is TRBJ1-4; D might be TRBD1 (6 bases). Trimming shortened V by 8 bases and J by 8 bases, and 15 bases separated the two germline ends. CDR3 length: 13 residues. CDR1 SNHLY and CDR2 FYNNEI come from the germline V gene. In DNA, the CDR3 is TGTGCCAGCCGCGGACAGAACAGGGAAAAACTGTTTTTT. Its translation: CASRGQNREKLFF.

The chain combines TRBV28 with TRBJ2-3; TRBD2 agrees at 9 bases. Germline V gene data show CDR1 as MDHEN and CDR2 as SYDVKM. V gave up 6 bases and J gave up 6 bases; unmatched junction bases: 13. This CDR3 is 16 amino acids long. As DNA, the CDR3 is TGTGCCAGCAGCCTCACGTGGCGGGGGGGGCTGGATACGCAGTATTTT. As protein: CASSLTWRGGLDTQYF.

The J gene is TRBJ2-7, the V gene TRBV4-3, with TRBD2 identical over 8 bases. The CDR3 is 17 amino acids. The V gene's germline CDR1 is LGHNA and CDR2 YSLEER. Trimming at V came to 1 base and at J to 0 bases, leaving 8 bases not matched to a gene. The CDR3 coding sequence is TGCGCCAGCAGCCAAGGCCATTCCAGCGGGAGCTCCTACGAGCAGTACTTC. Its protein is CASSQGHSSGSSYEQYF.

The chain is built from TRBV6-4 and TRBJ1-1, with 12 positions matching TRBD1. CDR1 and CDR2 from the germline V gene are MRHNA and SNTAGT. Losses at the gene ends were 3 bases for V and 8 bases for J; bases not matched to a gene: 10. The CDR3 loop spans 16 amino acids. The chain's CDR3 is CASSESGTGGASEAFF. The CDR3 DNA reads as TGTGCCAGCAGTGAGTCGGGGACAGGGGGCGCTTCAGAAGCTTTCTTT.

This clone appeared once. J is TRBJ1-1 and V is TRBV7-2; 11 bases are shared with TRBD1. There are 17 residues in the CDR3. The V gene end was trimmed by 1 base and the J gene end by 1 base; junction bases not matched to a gene: 5. Germline CDR1 is SGHTA and CDR2 is FQGNSA. The CDR3 spells CASSLVMGTGGNTEAFF. The CDR3 coding sequence is TGTGCCAGCAGCTTAGTAATGGGGACAGGGGGGAACACTGAAGCTTTCTTT. The whole variable domain, remainder taken from reference TRBV7-2 and TRBJ1-1, is GAGVSQSPSNKVTEKGKDVELRCDPISGHTALYWYRQSLGQGLEFLIYFQGNSAPDKSGLPSDRFSAERTGGSVSTLTIQRTQQEDSAVYLCASSLVMGTGGNTEAFFGQGTRLTVV.